This T cell receptor beta chain was sequenced during a study of patients and donors after allogeneic stem cell transplantation. TCRdb used MiXCR to reprocess the RT-PCR reads, holding one entry per CDR3 protein. This table holds approximately 150,000 distinct CDR3 sequences, about 29% found once. The CDR3 is made up of 15 amino acids. V lost 3 bases and J lost 0, with 12 bases in between. Germline loops: CDR1 SGHRS, CDR2 YFSETQ. V is TRBV5-1 and J is TRBJ1-1, with D perhaps matching TRBD1 (6 bases). The TCR comes from a human donor who was either an allogeneic HSCT recipient or a stem cell or donor lymphocyte infusion donor (not recorded which). It is not recorded whose cells these are; they may come from a transplant donor. The sample consisted of blood, either unsorted or a sorted T cell fraction (not recorded which). CDR3: CASSWLGQLNTEAFF. CDR3 nucleotide sequence: TGCGCCAGCAGCTGGCTTGGACAGCTGAACACTGAAGCTTTCTTT.